This T cell receptor (beta chain) was documented in a study of T-cell memory formation after mild COVID-19. General study results and limits: SARS-CoV-2 specificity was not confirmed for second-wave clones peaking on day 37. Pre-infection memory already had some responding clones, implying cross-reactive memory joined.

There are 14 residues in the CDR3. From germline, CDR1 is MNHEY and CDR2 SVGEGT. One entry per CDR3 protein, called by TCRdb with MiXCR from the 5' RACE reads. The table records approximately 490,000 distinct CDR3 sequences, over 20% of them present only once. The table lists this clonotype with a few counts. What it binds is not known. The junction departs from the called germline gene at one end, perhaps through a read error. Sequenced sample: PBMCs or a T cell subset sorted from them (not recorded which). This TCR came from an adult woman who had mild COVID-19 (a few samples of this study predate the infection). Cell type and time point are not known. This chain uses TRBV6-2 or TRBV6-3 with TRBJ2-3; 13 nucleotides line up with TRBD2. This CDR3 is CASTQGLAGDPQYF. The CDR3 DNA is TGTGCCAGCACCCAAGGACTAGCGGGAGATCCGCAGTATTTT.